Presented here are 22 T cell receptor beta chains from one specimen sequenced in a study of siplizumab effects on memory and regulatory T cells. The table came from immunoSEQ multiplex PCR; TCRdb's copy has only in-frame clones and leaves some out. This table holds about 100,000 clones, roughly 94% found once. Sequencing was carried out using non-Treg CD4+ T cells sorted from blood. These receptors were obtained from a human donor in good health.

V usage is TRBV5-1 and J usage is TRBJ2-1; 9 bases fit TRBD2. V gave up 1 base and J gave up 7 bases; unmatched junction bases: 6. Germline assignment: CDR1 SGHRS and CDR2 YFSETQ. CDR3 length: 15 amino acids. This CDR3 is CASSLLVAGENEQFF. DNA for the CDR3: TGCGCCAGCAGCTTGTTAGTAGCGGGAGAAAATGAGCAGTTCTTC.

This clone was counted a single time. The V and J genes are TRBV27 and TRBJ2-7; D remains ambiguous. CDR3 length: 15 residues. CDR1 is MNHEY, CDR2 SMNVEV, per germline (reference sequence). Trimming took 5 bases from V and 4 from J, leaving 18 bases between them. CDR3 sequence reads: CASSPPGLGIYEQYF. The CDR3 DNA reads as TGTGCCAGCAGTCCTCCGGGTCTCGGAATTTACGAGCAGTACTTC.

The chain uses TRBV19 and TRBJ1-2, with 7 positions matching TRBD1. V lost 1 base, J lost 4 bases, and 9 bases stayed unmatched. From germline, CDR1 is LNHDA and CDR2 SQIVND (reference sequence). This CDR3 is 16 amino acids long. CDR3 protein: CASSIAGGGASYGYTF. In nucleotides, the CDR3 is TGTGCCAGTAGTATAGCAGGAGGGGGCGCAAGCTATGGCTACACCTTC. The whole variable domain, filled in from reference TRBV19 and TRBJ1-2, reads DGGITQSPKYLFRKEGQNVTLSCEQNLNHDAMYWYRQDPGQGLRLIYYSQIVNDFQKGDIAEGYSVSREKKESFPLTVTSAQKNPTAFYLCASSIAGGGASYGYTFGSGTRLTVV.

This chain connects TRBV5-1 to TRBJ1-1, with TRBD1 matching 8 bases. V shed 4 bases, J shed 7 bases, and the junction held 6 bases outside the gene matches. Germline V gives CDR1 SGHRS, CDR2 YFSETQ. The CDR3 spans 13 residues. The CDR3 coding sequence is TGCGCCAGCAGCCCGGACAGGGTCAATGAAGCTTTCTTT. Protein sequence: CASSPDRVNEAFF.

The rearrangement joins TRBV28 to TRBJ2-5; 7 bases are a match to TRBD1. V lost 6 bases to trimming and J lost 1 base; unmatched junction nucleotides: 14. The CDR3 totals 17 residues. The germline V gene encodes CDR1 MDHEN and CDR2 SYDVKM. The CDR3 sequence is CASRQGFDLSGQETQYF. The CDR3 DNA sequence: TGTGCCAGCAGACAGGGGTTCGACTTATCCGGCCAAGAGACCCAGTACTTC.

This chain connects TRBV19 to TRBJ1-5; no firm D call. Trimming stripped 5 bases from V and 12 bases from J, with 20 bases between. Germline V gives CDR1 LNHDA, CDR2 SQIVND (reference sequence). This CDR3 has 14 amino acids. The CDR3 sequence is CASSGSSAVSRQHF. DNA of the CDR3: TGTGCCAGTAGTGGATCATCGGCCGTCTCACGCCAGCATTTT.

This clone has a single count. The chain links TRBV10-3 to TRBJ2-5; D is unclear. This CDR3 region has 15 residues. Per the germline V gene, CDR1 is ENHRY and CDR2 is SYGVKD. Trimming pared 0 bases from V and 2 bases from J, leaving 10 bases between. This CDR3 is CAISESIYFQETQYF. The CDR3 DNA follows: TGTGCCATCAGTGAGTCCATATACTTTCAAGAGACCCAGTACTTC.

The chain uses TRBV30 and TRBJ1-5, with TRBD1 as a possible D gene (5 bases). The CDR3 spans 12 residues. V was cut by 5 bases and J by 9 bases, with 14 bases left in between. Per the germline V gene, CDR1 is GTSNPN and CDR2 is SVGIG (reference sequence). The CDR3 here is CAWGPGVGPQHF. For the CDR3, the DNA is TGTGCCTGGGGCCCGGGGGTGGGGCCCCAGCATTTT.

V usage is TRBV28 and J usage is TRBJ2-7; D perhaps matches TRBD2 (6 bases). There are 12 residues in the CDR3. The germline V gene has CDR1 MDHEN and CDR2 SYDVKM. Trimming removed 8 bases from V and 1 base from J, with 9 bases in between. CDR3: CASGGFSYEQYF. The CDR3 DNA reads TGTGCCAGCGGGGGGTTTTCCTACGAGCAGTACTTC.

The chain has TRBV10-3 and TRBJ1-5, with 7 bases identical to TRBD1. V lost 5 bases and J lost 5; bases outside the gene matches: 6. Germline V gives CDR1 ENHRY, CDR2 SYGVKD. The CDR3 extends over 14 amino acids. CDR3 region: CAISLRDRDQPQHF. The DNA for the CDR3 is TGTGCCATCAGTCTCCGGGACAGAGATCAGCCCCAGCATTTT.

V is TRBV15 and J is TRBJ2-7; D may match TRBD1 or TRBD2 (5 bases each). From germline, CDR1 is LNHNV and CDR2 YYDKDF (reference sequence). The CDR3 is 15 residues long. The germline V and J ends were trimmed by 3 bases and 4 bases, with 16 bases remaining between them. CDR3 DNA sequence: TGTGCCACCAGCAGCCTCGGGACCTTACATTACGAGCAGTACTTC. Amino acid sequence: CATSSLGTLHYEQYF.

This chain uses TRBV18 with TRBJ1-1; 8 bases align to TRBD1. Trimming removed 5 bases from V and 5 bases from J; junction bases left unmatched: 13. The CDR3 has 16 residues. Germline values: CDR1 KGHSH, CDR2 LQKENI. As DNA, the CDR3 is TGTGCCAGCTCATCAAGAAAAGGACAGGGCGGGACTGAAGCTTTCTTT. Protein product: CASSSRKGQGGTEAFF.

The CDR3 loop is CASSINSVLQFF. For the CDR3, the DNA is TGTGCCAGCAGCATAAATAGCGTGCTACAGTTCTTC. This sequence joins TRBV2 and TRBJ2-1, with D possibly TRBD2 on 5 matching bases. This CDR3 comprises 12 residues. Germline assignment: CDR1 SNHLY and CDR2 FYNNEI. V lost 6 bases, J lost 13 bases, and 16 bases lay in between.

The genes are TRBV18 and TRBJ1-1; D is unresolved. This CDR3 contains 13 residues. In germline, CDR1 is KGHSH, CDR2 LQKENI. V was shortened by 5 bases and J by 10 bases, with 17 bases between the two germline ends. DNA for the CDR3: TGTGCCAGCTCATTGGACCTATCCGGGATAGCTTTCTTT. This codes for CASSLDLSGIAFF.

The rearrangement uses TRBV5-1 and TRBJ2-3; D is undetermined. V lost 2 bases and J lost 7, with 8 bases in between. CDR1 and CDR2 from the germline V gene are SGHRS and YFSETQ. This CDR3 is built from 12 residues. The CDR3 DNA reads as TGCGCCAGCAGCTTCGATAGATATACGCAGTATTTT. Its translation: CASSFDRYTQYF.

The CDR3 here is CASSSGFGNTIYF. Written as DNA, the CDR3 is TGTGCCAGCAGTTCGGGGTTCGGAAACACCATATATTTT. V is TRBV6-5 and J is TRBJ1-3; no firm D call. There are 13 residues in the CDR3. Trimming took off 4 bases at V and 4 bases at J, with 8 bases between the two ends. Germline V lookup: CDR1 MNHEY, CDR2 SVGAGI.

In nucleotides, the CDR3 is TGTGCCTGGAGTCGAACTAGCCATGAGCAGTTCTTC. Amino acid sequence: CAWSRTSHEQFF. The V gene is TRBV30, the J gene TRBJ2-1, with D possibly being TRBD2 (6 bases). V was cut by 2 bases and J by 8 bases, with 10 bases left in between. The germline CDR1 and CDR2 sequences are GTSNPN and SVGIG (reference sequence). This CDR3 spans 12 amino acids.

The chain couples TRBV7-9 to TRBJ1-1; TRBD1 is a possible D gene (5 bases). The CDR3 consists of 15 residues. V was clipped by 2 bases and J by 2 bases, with 12 bases between them. Germline V gives CDR1 SEHNR, CDR2 FQNEAQ (reference sequence). The CDR3 here is CASSLTMTVNTEAFF. DNA of the CDR3: TGTGCCAGCAGCTTAACTATGACAGTTAACACTGAAGCTTTCTTT.

V is TRBV6-6 and J is TRBJ2-3, with unresolved D. Trimming took 1 base from V and 6 from J, leaving 2 bases between them. The CDR3 spans 11 residues. The germline CDR1 and CDR2 sequences are MNHNY and SVGAGI (reference sequence). CDR3 protein: CASSYWDTQYF. The CDR3 DNA is TGTGCCAGCAGTTACTGGGATACGCAGTATTTT.

The chain recombines TRBV27 with TRBJ1-2; D might be TRBD1 (5 bases). Germline V gene lookup returns CDR1 MNHEY and CDR2 SMNVEV (reference sequence). This CDR3 is 14 amino acids long. V lost 3 bases and J lost 7, with 15 bases in between. The CDR3 coding sequence is TGTGCCAGCAGTTTCAATAGGGGTGGGTCTGGCTACACCTTC. Translated: CASSFNRGGSGYTF.

J is TRBJ2-5 and V is TRBV28; TRBD2 matches at 7 bases. CDR1 and CDR2 (germline): MDHEN, SYDVKM. This CDR3 contains 13 residues. Trimming took 6 bases from V and 1 from J; bases not matched to a gene: 2. DNA for the CDR3: TGTGCCAGCAGGACGGGAGGCCAAGAGACCCAGTACTTC. Translated, it gives CASRTGGQETQYF.

This sequence joins TRBV27 and TRBJ1-4; D remains unclear. Trimming shortened V by 9 bases and J by 0 bases, and 14 bases separated the two germline ends. This CDR3 has 15 residues. The germline gives CDR1 MNHEY, CDR2 SMNVEV (reference sequence). The CDR3 region has the DNA TGTGCCAGTCGGGCGACAATCGCAACTAATGAAAAACTGTTTTTT. Protein sequence: CASRATIATNEKLFF.